Listed below are T cell receptor beta chains from one sample, sequenced in a study of cytomegalovirus exposure and HLA in healthy donors. Libraries were prepared by immunoSEQ multiplex PCR; TCRdb keeps only in-frame clonotypes and omits some of them. The sample has 130,000 or so clones; roughly 82% are singletons. Sequenced material: PBMCs. The receptors stem from a young woman in good health and CMV-seropositive. CDR3s include the opening cysteine and the closing phenylalanine or tryptophan. The D gene is left open where the match is weak. A row's size may be missing; if present it is once, few, many or a size class.

J gene	D gene	clone size	V gene	CDR3 protein
TRBJ1-1	-	-	TRBV4-2	CASRTRGNTEAFF
TRBJ1-5	TRBD1	-	TRBV5-4	CASSRRGQGRNQPQHF
TRBJ2-5	-	-	TRBV21-1	CASSNVPHRETQYF
TRBJ2-1	TRBD2	-	TRBV7-9	CSSSLLAGGYNEQFF
TRBJ1-2	TRBD1	-	TRBV19	CASSTTGAGGYTF
TRBJ2-7	TRBD2	-	TRBV6-1	CASSWGRGAYEQYF
TRBJ2-1	-	-	TRBV5-1	CASSSQGEEQFF
TRBJ1-1	-	once	TRBV4-1	CASSQAPGGAMNTEAFF
TRBJ2-5	TRBD2	-	TRBV9	CASSVGGVRETQYF
TRBJ1-4	-	few	TRBV19	CASSTGRATNEKLFF
TRBJ2-2	TRBD1	few	TRBV9	CASSVAGTGATGELFF
TRBJ2-5	TRBD2	few	TRBV11-2	CASSASGGPQETQYF
TRBJ2-5	-	once	TRBV6-1	CASSEERSQETQYF
TRBJ1-1	TRBD1	-	TRBV6-5	CASSTGGGNTEAFF
TRBJ1-5	-	-	TRBV12-5	CASAQTGTRGNQPQHF
TRBJ2-1	-	-	TRBV19	CASSIGGESYNEQFF
TRBJ2-3	-	-	TRBV10-1	CASSASGIDTQYF
TRBJ1-3	-	-	TRBV23-1	CASSRRATSGNTIYF
TRBJ1-2	-	-	TRBV27	CASSLWGDGYGYTF
TRBJ2-7	TRBD1	-	TRBV12-5	CASGLDPAGTGAWEQYF
TRBJ1-1	TRBD1	-	TRBV28	CASRGQTVSEAFF
TRBJ1-4	-	few	TRBV19	CASSIAGGKLFF
TRBJ2-3	-	-	TRBV27	CASSLASNPTGDTQYF